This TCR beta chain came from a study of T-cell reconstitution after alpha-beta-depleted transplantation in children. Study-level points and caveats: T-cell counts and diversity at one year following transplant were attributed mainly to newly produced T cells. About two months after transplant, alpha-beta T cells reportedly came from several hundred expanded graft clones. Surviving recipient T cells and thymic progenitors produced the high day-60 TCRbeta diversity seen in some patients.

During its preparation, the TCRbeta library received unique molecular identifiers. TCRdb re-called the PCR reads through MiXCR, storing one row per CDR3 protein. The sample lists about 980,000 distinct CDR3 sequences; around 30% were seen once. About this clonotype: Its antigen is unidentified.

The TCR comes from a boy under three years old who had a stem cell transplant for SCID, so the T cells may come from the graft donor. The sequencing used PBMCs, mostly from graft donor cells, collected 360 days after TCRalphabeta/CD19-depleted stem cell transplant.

DNA for the CDR3: TGTGCCAGCGGGGGACAGGGTTTGCAGGGCTACACCTTC. Its protein product is CASGGQGLQGYTF. V gene TRBV6-1 combines with J gene TRBJ1-2; 9 nucleotides match TRBD1. The CDR3 sequence is 13 residues long. Germline V gene lookup returns CDR1 MNHNS and CDR2 SASEGT. J gave up 8 bases and V 8 bases, and 9 bases lay outside the gene matches.